This entry describes one T cell receptor (beta chain). This sample was included in a study of T cell repertoires in ileal Crohn's disease. The overall study: At surgery, more than 30% of patients smoked, with median disease duration 7.9 years.

V was shortened by 0 bases and J by 5 bases, with 7 bases between the two germline ends. The CDR3 totals 13 residues. The germline V gene encodes CDR1 LNHNV and CDR2 YYDKDF (reference sequence). Method: immunoSEQ multiplex PCR; TCRdb's copy keeps in-frame clones and lacks some. Among 30,000 to 35,000 clones listed, around 77% were seen once. The V and J genes are TRBV15 and TRBJ1-1; D gene unclear. The clonotype comes from an adult with Crohn's disease. Sequencing was performed on ileal tissue. The CDR3 loop reads CATSRERRTEAFF. CDR3 nucleotides: TGTGCCACCAGCAGAGAAAGGAGGACTGAAGCTTTCTTT.